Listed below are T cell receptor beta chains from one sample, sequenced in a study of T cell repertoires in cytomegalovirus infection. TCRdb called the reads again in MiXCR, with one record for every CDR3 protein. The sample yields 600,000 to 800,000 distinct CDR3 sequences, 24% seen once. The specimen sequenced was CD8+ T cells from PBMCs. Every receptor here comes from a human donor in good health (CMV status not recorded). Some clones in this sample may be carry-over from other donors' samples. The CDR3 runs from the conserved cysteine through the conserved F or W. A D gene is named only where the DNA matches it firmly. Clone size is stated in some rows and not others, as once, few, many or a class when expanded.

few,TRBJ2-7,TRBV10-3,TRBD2,CAISEGEGGNPYEQYF,TGTGCCATCAGTGAGGGCGAGGGAGGGAACCCCTACGAGCAGTACTTC
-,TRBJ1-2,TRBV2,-,CASAGYGYTF,TGTGCCAGCGCCGGCTATGGCTACACCTTC
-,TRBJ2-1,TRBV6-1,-,CASRIRDTSYNEQFF,TGTGCCAGCAGGATCCGGGACACCAGCTACAATGAGCAGTTCTTC
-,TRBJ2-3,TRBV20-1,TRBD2,CSASAGVRTDTQYF,TGCAGTGCTAGTGCGGGGGTCCGCACAGATACGCAGTATTTT
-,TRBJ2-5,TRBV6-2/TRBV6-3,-,CASSYYSFWETQYF,TGTGCCAGCAGTTATTATAGCTTTTGGGAGACCCAGTACTTC
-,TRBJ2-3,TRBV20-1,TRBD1,CSATTGQGGADTQYF,TGCAGTGCTACCACGGGACAGGGGGGCGCAGATACGCAGTATTTT
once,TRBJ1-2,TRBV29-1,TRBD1,CSVEYWDRVPGLGGYTF,TGCAGCGTTGAATACTGGGACAGGGTCCCTGGGCTAGGAGGCTACACCTTC
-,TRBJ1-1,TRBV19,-,CASSRTAGSNTEAFF,TGTGCCAGTAGCCGGACAGCGGGGTCGAACACTGAAGCTTTCTTT
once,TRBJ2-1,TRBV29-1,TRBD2,CSVEGTRAYNEQFF,TGCAGCGTTGAGGGGACTAGGGCCTACAATGAGCAGTTCTTC
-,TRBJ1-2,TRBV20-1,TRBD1,CSARGTGDPDYTF,TGCAGTGCTAGGGGTACAGGGGACCCTGACTACACCTTC